The T cell receptor (beta chain) described here comes from a study of shared clonotypes between healthy human individuals (dated by TCRdb to 2020 to 2022). In terms of the full investigation: The cohort included a few men and a couple of women between 18 and 49 years of age. For each donor, three plates each were used for CD4 naive and CD4 memory, two plates were used for CD8 naive, and one plate was used for CD8 memory. The study deeply sequenced blood TCR repertoires of several healthy adults to estimate repertoire size and the extent of clonotype sharing between individuals. Libraries were prepared and TCR repertoires were sequenced by different laboratories using diverse techniques, in order to increase sequencing depth and limit assay-specific biases. Per donor, leukapheresis produced somewhere between about 0.94 and 10 billion PBMCs. The paper as a whole reports these results and caveats: Only blood was sampled, and tissue TCR repertoires likely differ from those in blood. Compared with non-shared clonotypes, the clonotypes found in all four sorted-subset donors had higher generation probabilities. Naive subsets generally had larger estimated clonotype richness than memory subsets. Pairwise subsampling indicated that sequencing depth was expected to affect the degree of clonotype sharing among donors. The small number of donors limited the genetic and exposure-history diversity represented. Across four donors, around 5% of naive CD4, roughly 3.3% of naive CD8, roughly 2.2% of memory CD4, and approximately 0.4% of memory CD8 clonotypes were shared. Even with the large sequencing depth, rarefaction of the sorted-subset datasets indicated that sequencing was incomplete.

Worth noting for this clone: The clone's antigen remains unknown. No clone much larger than this one lies a single base away; base qualities are absent.

Taken from the germline V gene, the CDR1 and CDR2 loops are MGHDK and SYGVNS. The V end loses 2 bases and the J end loses 2 bases, and a stretch of 9 bases separates them. The cysteine opens and the phenylalanine closes a CDR3 of 14 amino acids. Only CDR3 DNA remains: 42 bases, in frame from the first base. Donors were healthy HIV-negative adults with no recently reported acute infections or vaccinations. Every donor was a Caucasian adult residing in Nashville, Tennessee, USA. CD4+ T cells were enriched by magnetic negative selection; naive cells were then positively selected on CD45RA, and the negative fraction formed the memory subset. Blood was obtained by leukapheresis, after which PBMCs were separated by Ficoll-Histopaque density gradient centrifugation and cryopreserved in liquid nitrogen vapor phase. Analytical flow cytometry was used to check the purity and quantity of every magnetically sorted T cell population. Each sorted fraction had its genomic DNA isolated and then quantified by UV absorbance on a Nanodrop 2000c.

Using the deep immunoSEQ assay, TCR CDR3 regions were amplified from genomic DNA by multiplex PCR. Genomic DNA extracted from each cell subset was distributed evenly over all wells of several immunoSEQ 96-well plates, and each plate served as one replicate. For sorted subsets, about 210 ng of genomic DNA, equivalent to some 30,000 T cell genomes, went into each replicate PCR. Purified libraries were quantified with a Qubit 3.0 fluorometer, sized on a Bioanalyzer 2100, and re-quantified with the KAPA Library Quantification kit. Each immunoSEQ 96-well plate was sequenced on its own single-read 150-cycle Illumina NextSeq 550 flow cell. Per the authors' processing: Because the immunoSEQ output included only junctional sequences and no quality scores, the filtering could not be the same as the filtering used for full-length reads. To assign V/J genes and CDR3, sequences were annotated using PyIR, a Python wrapper for IgBLAST v1.9, with IMGT germline references. Reads with weak V/J assignments (E-value above 1e-6), missing CDR3, stop codons, out-of-frame junctions, or ambiguous translated residues were removed. V3J clonotypes were defined by identical inferred V gene, J gene, and CDR3 amino acid sequence. The percentage overlap between two repertoires was calculated by dividing the number of shared unique clonotypes by the size of the smaller repertoire. Richness of each repertoire was evaluated using RTK rarefaction, the Chao1 estimator, and Recon v2.1 estimates of unobserved clonotypes. OLGA was used to compute generation probabilities for all TCRbeta clonotypes that the gDNA method yielded from a few donors. TCRdb re-hosts the immuneACCESS table, in-frame sequences only. Its copies lack some clones; in the studies checked, an unresolved V gene accounts for under half of them, and the cause for the rest is not known. Clone size and the V and J calls come from that table; the DNA yielded D and trimming. This sample lists roughly 2.2 million clones; roughly 93% were detected once. Of the sample, about 0.41% falls within the top ten clones.

This receptor was taken from a man in his late teens or twenties in good health. Some clones in this sample may be carry-over from other donors' samples. What was sequenced was naive CD4+ T cells from PBMCs. This specimen's cell subset or site label, interpreted: CD45RA+ positively selected. The receptor chain draws on TRBV25-1 and TRBJ2-5; the D gene lacks a confident call. The DNA is TGTGCCAGCAGTGAAGGTTCGTTTCAAGAGACCCAGTACTTC. This encodes CASSEGSFQETQYF.